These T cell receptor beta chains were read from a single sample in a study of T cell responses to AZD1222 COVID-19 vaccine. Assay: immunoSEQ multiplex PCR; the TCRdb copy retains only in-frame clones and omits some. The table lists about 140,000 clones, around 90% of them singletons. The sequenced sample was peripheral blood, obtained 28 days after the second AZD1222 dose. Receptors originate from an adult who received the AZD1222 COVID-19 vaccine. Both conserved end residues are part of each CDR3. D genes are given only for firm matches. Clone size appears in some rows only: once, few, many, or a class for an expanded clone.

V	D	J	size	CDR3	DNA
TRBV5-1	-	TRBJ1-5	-	CASSWDSNQPQHF	TGCGCCAGCAGCTGGGATAGCAATCAGCCCCAGCATTTT
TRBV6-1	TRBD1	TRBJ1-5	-	CASSESGTGARVQHF	TGTGCCAGCAGTGAATCCGGGACAGGGGCACGGGTCCAGCATTTT
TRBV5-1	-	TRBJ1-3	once	CASSPRTDGSGNTIYF	TGCGCCAGCAGCCCAAGGACAGATGGCTCTGGAAACACCATATATTTT
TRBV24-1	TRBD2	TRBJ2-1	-	CATSDSGGRYNEQFF	TGTGCCACCAGTGATTCCGGGGGGAGGTACAATGAGCAGTTCTTC
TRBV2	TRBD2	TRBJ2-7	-	CASSDGGGAYEQYF	TGTGCCAGCAGTGATGGCGGGGGGGCCTACGAGCAGTACTTC
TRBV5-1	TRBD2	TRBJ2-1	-	CASSVTSGSFTEQFF	TGCGCCAGCAGCGTTACTAGCGGGAGTTTCACTGAGCAGTTCTTC
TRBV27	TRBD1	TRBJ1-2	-	CASSRQGAPGYTF	TGTGCCAGCAGCCGACAGGGGGCGCCGGGCTACACCTTC
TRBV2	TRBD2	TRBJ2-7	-	CASTGELAGGREQYF	TGTGCCAGCACTGGGGAACTAGCGGGAGGGCGGGAGCAGTACTTC
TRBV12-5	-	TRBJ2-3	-	CASGLKREWEDFDTQYF	TGTGCTAGTGGTTTGAAGCGCGAGTGGGAGGATTTTGATACGCAGTATTTT
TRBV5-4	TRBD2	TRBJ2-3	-	CASSLRLAGGPTDTQYF	TGTGCCAGCAGCTTGCGGTTAGCGGGGGGGCCTACAGATACGCAGTATTTT
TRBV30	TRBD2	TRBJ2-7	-	CAWSVRPSGYEQYF	TGTGCCTGGAGTGTACGTCCTAGCGGTTACGAGCAGTACTTC
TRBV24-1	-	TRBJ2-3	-	CATSLGSRWATDTQYF	TGTGCCACCTCCCTAGGGTCTAGATGGGCCACAGATACGCAGTATTTT
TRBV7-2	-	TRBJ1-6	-	CASSLGGDNSPLHF	TGTGCCAGCAGCTTAGGGGGCGATAATTCACCCCTCCACTTT
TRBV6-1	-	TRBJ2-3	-	CASSERLGFPDTQYF	TGTGCCAGCAGTGAACGACTCGGGTTCCCAGATACGCAGTATTTT
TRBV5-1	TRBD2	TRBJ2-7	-	CASSLISGRSYEQYF	TGCGCCAGCAGCTTAATTAGCGGGAGGTCCTACGAGCAGTACTTC
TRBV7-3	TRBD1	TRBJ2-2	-	CASSPRGDRGHGELFF	TGTGCCAGCAGCCCTCGGGGGGACAGGGGTCACGGGGAGCTGTTTTTT
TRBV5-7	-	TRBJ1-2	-	CASRPPGRIVNGYTF	TGTGCCAGCAGGCCTCCGGGACGGATTGTGAATGGCTACACCTTC
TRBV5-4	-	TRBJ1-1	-	CASSSADSLNTEAFF	TGTGCCAGCAGCTCGGCGGACTCACTGAACACTGAAGCTTTCTTT
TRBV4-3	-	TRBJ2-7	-	CASSQGGPARQYF	TGCGCCAGCAGCCAAGGGGGGCCGGCTAGACAGTACTTC
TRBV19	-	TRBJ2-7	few	CASNGGLSDEQYF	TGTGCCAGTAACGGGGGGCTAAGCGACGAGCAGTACTTC
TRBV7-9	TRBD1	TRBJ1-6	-	CASSFGQGESPLHF	TGTGCCAGCAGCTTCGGACAGGGGGAATCACCCCTCCACTTT
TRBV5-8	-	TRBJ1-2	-	CASHKVRSLGYGYTF	TGTGCCAGCCACAAGGTCCGCAGTCTTGGCTATGGCTACACCTTC
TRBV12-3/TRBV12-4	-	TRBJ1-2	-	CASSSQVSGYTF	TGTGCCAGCAGTTCCCAAGTAAGCGGCTACACCTTC
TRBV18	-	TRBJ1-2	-	CASSPESNSFATF	TGTGCCAGCTCACCAGAATCAAATTCTTTTGCAACCTTC
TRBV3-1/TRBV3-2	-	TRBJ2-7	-	CASSQEGPFGEQYF	TGTGCCAGCAGCCAAGAGGGCCCGTTTGGCGAGCAGTACTTC
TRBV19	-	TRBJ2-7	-	CATSRDSLYEQYF	TGTGCCACCAGCCGGGACTCACTCTACGAGCAGTACTTC
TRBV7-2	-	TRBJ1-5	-	CASSLAGSRNQPQHF	TGTGCCAGCAGCTTAGCGGGGTCAAGAAATCAGCCCCAGCATTTT
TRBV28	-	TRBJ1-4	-	CASSPSPEKLFF	TGTGCCAGCAGTCCATCGCCCGAAAAACTGTTTTTT
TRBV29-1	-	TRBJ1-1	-	CSVDSEKNTEAFF	TGCAGCGTTGATTCAGAAAAGAACACTGAAGCTTTCTTT
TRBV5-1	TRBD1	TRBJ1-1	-	CASSLRQGVTEAFF	TGCGCCAGCAGCCTCAGACAGGGAGTGACTGAAGCTTTCTTT
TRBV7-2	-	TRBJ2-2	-	CASSLSWGLTGELFF	TGTGCCAGCAGCTTATCATGGGGCTTGACCGGGGAGCTGTTTTTT
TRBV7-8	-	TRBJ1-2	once	CASSLGSNPNYGYTF	TGTGCCAGCAGCTTAGGGTCCAATCCTAACTATGGCTACACCTTC
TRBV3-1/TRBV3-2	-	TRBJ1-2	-	CASSQESTYGYTF	TGTGCCAGCAGCCAAGAATCCACCTATGGCTACACCTTC
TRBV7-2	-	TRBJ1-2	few	CASSLEDGSYGYTF	TGTGCCAGCAGCTTAGAAGACGGTAGCTATGGCTACACCTTC
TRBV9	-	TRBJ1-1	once	CASSVAIHTEAFF	TGTGCCAGCAGCGTAGCAATACACACTGAAGCTTTCTTT
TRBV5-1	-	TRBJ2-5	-	CASGVQGGRVDQETQYF	TGCGCCAGCGGGGTACAGGGAGGGCGAGTCGATCAAGAGACCCAGTACTTC
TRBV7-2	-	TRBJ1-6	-	CASRKVRQGSPLHF	TGTGCCAGCAGAAAGGTGCGTCAGGGTTCACCCCTCCACTTT
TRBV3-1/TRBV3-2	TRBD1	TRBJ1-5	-	CASSPRQGANQPQHF	TGTGCCAGCAGCCCTCGCCAGGGGGCGAATCAGCCCCAGCATTTT
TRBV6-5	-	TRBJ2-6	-	CASRQGYSGANVLTF	TGTGCCAGCAGACAGGGATACTCTGGGGCCAACGTCCTGACTTTC
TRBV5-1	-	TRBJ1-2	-	CASSSGRSGSYTF	TGCGCCAGCAGCTCGGGGAGGTCGGGGAGCTACACCTTC
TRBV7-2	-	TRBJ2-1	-	CASSPSSLAEQFF	TGTGCCAGCAGCCCGTCTTCCCTGGCTGAGCAGTTCTTC